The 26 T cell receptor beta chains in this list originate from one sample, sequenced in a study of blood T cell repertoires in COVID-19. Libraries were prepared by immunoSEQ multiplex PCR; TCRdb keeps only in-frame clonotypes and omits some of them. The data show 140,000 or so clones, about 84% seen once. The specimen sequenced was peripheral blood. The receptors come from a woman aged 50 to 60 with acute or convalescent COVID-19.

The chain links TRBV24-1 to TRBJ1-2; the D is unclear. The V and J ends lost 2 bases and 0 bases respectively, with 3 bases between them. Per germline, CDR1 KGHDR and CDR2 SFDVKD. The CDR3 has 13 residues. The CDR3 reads CATSDSTNYGYTF. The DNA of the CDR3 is TGTGCCACCAGTGATTCTACTAACTATGGCTACACCTTC.

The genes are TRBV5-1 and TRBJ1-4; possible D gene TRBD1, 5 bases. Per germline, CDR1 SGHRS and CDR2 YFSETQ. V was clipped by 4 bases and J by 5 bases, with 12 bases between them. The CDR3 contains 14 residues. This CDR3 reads CASSGGTENEKLFF. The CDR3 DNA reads TGCGCCAGCAGCGGGGGGACGGAGAATGAAAAACTGTTTTTT.

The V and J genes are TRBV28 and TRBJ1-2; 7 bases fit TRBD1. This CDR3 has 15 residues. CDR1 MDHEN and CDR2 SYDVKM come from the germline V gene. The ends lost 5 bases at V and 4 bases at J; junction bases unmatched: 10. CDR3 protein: CASSPLTGQAYGYTF. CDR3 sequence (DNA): TGTGCCAGCAGTCCGTTGACAGGGCAGGCCTATGGCTACACCTTC.

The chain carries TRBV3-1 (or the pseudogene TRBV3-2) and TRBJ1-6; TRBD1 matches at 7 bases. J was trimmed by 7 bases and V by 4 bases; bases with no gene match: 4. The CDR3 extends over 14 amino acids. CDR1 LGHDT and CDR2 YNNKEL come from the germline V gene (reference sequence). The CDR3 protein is CASSPEQGNSPLHF. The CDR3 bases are TGTGCCAGCAGCCCTGAACAGGGGAATTCACCCCTCCACTTT.

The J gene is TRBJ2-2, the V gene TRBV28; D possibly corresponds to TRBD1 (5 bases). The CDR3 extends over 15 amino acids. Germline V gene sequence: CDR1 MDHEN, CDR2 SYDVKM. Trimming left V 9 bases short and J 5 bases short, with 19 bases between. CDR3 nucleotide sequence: TGTGCCAGTAGCCAGCCAAGGGGTGGGACCGGGGAGCTGTTTTTT. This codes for CASSQPRGGTGELFF.

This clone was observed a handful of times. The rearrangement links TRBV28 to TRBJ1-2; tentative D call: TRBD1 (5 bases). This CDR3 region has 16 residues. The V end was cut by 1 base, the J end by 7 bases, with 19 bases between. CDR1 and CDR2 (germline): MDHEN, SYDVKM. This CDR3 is CASSLSTGVLAIGYTF. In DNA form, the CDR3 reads TGTGCCAGCAGTTTATCAACGGGGGTACTGGCGATTGGCTACACCTTC.

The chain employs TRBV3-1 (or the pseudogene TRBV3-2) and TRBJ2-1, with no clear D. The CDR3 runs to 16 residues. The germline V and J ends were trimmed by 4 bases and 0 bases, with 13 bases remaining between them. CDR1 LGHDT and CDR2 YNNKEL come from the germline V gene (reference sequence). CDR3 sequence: CASSPISSSSYNEQFF. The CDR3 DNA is TGTGCCAGCAGCCCGATTAGCAGCAGCTCCTACAATGAGCAGTTCTTC.

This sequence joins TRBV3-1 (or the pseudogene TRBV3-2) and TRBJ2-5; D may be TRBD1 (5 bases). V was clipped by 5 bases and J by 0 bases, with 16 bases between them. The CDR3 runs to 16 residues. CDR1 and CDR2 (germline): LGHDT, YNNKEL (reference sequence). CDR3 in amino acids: CASSSGESGYQETQYF. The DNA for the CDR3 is TGTGCCAGCAGCTCAGGAGAATCAGGGTACCAAGAGACCCAGTACTTC.

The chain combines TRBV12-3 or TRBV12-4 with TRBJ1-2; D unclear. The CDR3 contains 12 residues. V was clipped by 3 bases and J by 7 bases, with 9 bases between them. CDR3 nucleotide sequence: TGTGCCAGCAGTTTTAGAGCTGGTGGCTACACCTTC. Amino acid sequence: CASSFRAGGYTF.

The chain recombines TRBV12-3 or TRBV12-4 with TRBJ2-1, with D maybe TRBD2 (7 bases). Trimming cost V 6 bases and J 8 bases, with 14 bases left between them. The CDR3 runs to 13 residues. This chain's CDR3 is CASRPGGRDEQFF. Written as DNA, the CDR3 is TGTGCCAGCAGGCCGGGGGGCCGCGATGAGCAGTTCTTC.

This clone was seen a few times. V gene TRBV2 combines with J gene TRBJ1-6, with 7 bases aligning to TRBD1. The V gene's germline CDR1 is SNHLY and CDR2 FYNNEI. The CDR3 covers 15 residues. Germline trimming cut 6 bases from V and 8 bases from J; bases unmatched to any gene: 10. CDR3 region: CASRRGTVGDSPLHF. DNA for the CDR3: TGTGCCAGCAGAAGAGGGACAGTTGGGGATTCACCCCTCCACTTT.

CDR3 bases: TGTGCCAGCAGTCCCTGGGGGCCGCCCTACGAGCAGTACTTC. It translates to CASSPWGPPYEQYF. This chain joins TRBV6-2 or TRBV6-3 and TRBJ2-7; TRBD1 might be the D (6 bases). This CDR3 is 14 amino acids long. Looked up from germline, CDR1 is MNHEY and CDR2 is SVGEGT. V was pared by 5 bases and J by 2 bases, with 13 bases between.

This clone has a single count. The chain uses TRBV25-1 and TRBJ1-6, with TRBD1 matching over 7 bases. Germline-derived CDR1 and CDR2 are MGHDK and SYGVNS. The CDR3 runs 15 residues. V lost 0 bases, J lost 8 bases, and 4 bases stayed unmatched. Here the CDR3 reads CASSEYEQGYSPLHF. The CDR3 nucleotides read TGTGCCAGCAGTGAATATGAACAGGGGTATTCACCCCTCCACTTT.

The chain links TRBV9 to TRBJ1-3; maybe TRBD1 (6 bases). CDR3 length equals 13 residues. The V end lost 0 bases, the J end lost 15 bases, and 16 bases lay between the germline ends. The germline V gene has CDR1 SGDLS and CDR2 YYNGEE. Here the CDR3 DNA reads TGTGCCAGCAGCGTAGAGATAACCGGGACACCATATTTT. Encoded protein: CASSVEITGTPYF.

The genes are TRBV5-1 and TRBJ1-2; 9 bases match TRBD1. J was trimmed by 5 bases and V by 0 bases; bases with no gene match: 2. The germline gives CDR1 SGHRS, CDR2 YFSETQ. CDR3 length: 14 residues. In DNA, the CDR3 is TGCGCCAGCAGCTTGGAGGGGACAGGGTATGGCTACACCTTC. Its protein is CASSLEGTGYGYTF.

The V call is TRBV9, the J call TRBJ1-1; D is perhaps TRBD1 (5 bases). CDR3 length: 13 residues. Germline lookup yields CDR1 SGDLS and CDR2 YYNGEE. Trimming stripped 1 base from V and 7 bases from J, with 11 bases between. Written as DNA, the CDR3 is TGTGCCAGCAGCGTACGGGGGGATGGTGAAGCTTTCTTT. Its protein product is CASSVRGDGEAFF.

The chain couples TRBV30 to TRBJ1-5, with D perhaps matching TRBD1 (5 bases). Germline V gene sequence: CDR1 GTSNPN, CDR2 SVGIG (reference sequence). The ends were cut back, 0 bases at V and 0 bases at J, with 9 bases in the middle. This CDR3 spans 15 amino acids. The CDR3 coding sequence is TGTGCCTGGAGTGTCGGGGGATTTAGCAATCAGCCCCAGCATTTT. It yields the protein CAWSVGGFSNQPQHF. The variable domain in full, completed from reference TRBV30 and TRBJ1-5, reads SQTIHQWPATLVQPVGSPLSLECTVEGTSNPNLYWYRQAAGRGLQLLFYSVGIGQISSEVPQNLSASRPQDRQFILSSKKLLLSDSGFYLCAWSVGGFSNQPQHFGDGTRLSIL.

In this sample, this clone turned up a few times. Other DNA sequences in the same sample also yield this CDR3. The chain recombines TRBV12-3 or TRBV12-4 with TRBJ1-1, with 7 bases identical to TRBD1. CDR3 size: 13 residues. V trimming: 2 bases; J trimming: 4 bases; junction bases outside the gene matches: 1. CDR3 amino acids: CASSLQGGTEAFF. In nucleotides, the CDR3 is TGTGCCAGCAGTTTACAGGGGGGCACTGAAGCTTTCTTT.

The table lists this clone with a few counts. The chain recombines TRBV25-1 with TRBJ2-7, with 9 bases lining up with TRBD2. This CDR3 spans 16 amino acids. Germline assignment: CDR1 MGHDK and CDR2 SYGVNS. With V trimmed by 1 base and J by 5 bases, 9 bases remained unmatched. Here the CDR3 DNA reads TGTGCCAGCAGTGAATCCCCCGCGGGGGGGCAGAACGAGCAGTACTTC. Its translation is CASSESPAGGQNEQYF.

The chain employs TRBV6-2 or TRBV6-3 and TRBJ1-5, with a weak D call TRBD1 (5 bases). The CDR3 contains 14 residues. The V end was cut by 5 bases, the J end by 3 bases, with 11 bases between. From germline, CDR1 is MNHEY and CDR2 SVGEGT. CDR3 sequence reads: CASSRDRVNQPQHF. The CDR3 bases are TGTGCCAGCAGTCGCGACAGAGTCAATCAGCCCCAGCATTTT.

CDR3 region: CASSRFGGSNGYTF. The CDR3 nucleotides read TGTGCCAGCTCTCGATTCGGGGGGAGTAATGGCTACACCTTC. The V call is TRBV18, the J call TRBJ1-2; TRBD1 might be the D (5 bases). The CDR3 totals 14 residues. Germline lookup yields CDR1 KGHSH and CDR2 LQKENI. Trimming took off 6 bases at V and 6 bases at J, with 17 bases between the two ends.

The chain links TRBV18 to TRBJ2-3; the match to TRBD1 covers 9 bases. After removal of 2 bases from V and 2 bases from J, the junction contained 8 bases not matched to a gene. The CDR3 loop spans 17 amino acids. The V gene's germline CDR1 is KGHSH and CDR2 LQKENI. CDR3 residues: CASSPWDRAVPTDTQYF. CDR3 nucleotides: TGTGCCAGCTCACCATGGGACAGGGCAGTTCCCACAGATACGCAGTATTTT. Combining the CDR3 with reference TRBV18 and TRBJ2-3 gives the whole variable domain NAGVMQNPRHLVRRRGQEARLRCSPMKGHSHVYWYRQLPEEGLKFMVYLQKENIIDESGMPKERFSAEFPKEGPSILRIQQVVRGDSAAYFCASSPWDRAVPTDTQYFGPGTRLTVL.

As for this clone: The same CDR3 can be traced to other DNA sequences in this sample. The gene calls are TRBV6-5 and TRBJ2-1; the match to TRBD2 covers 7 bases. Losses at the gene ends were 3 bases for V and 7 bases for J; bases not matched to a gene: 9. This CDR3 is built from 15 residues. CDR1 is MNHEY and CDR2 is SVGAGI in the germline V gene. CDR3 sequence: CASSYKWEGRNEQFF. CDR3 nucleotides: TGTGCCAGCAGTTATAAGTGGGAGGGCCGGAATGAGCAGTTCTTC.

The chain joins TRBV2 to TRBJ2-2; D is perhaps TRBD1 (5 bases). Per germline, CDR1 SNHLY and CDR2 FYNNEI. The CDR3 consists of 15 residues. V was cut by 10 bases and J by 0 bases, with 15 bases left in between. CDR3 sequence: CAIPSRQSNTGELFF. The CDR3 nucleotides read TGTGCCATCCCTAGTAGACAGTCGAACACCGGGGAGCTGTTTTTT.

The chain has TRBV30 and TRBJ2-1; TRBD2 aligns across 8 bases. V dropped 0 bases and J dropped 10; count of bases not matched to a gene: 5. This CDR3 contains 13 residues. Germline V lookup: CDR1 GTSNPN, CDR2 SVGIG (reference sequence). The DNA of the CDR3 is TGTGCCTGGAGTGTTTTTAGCGGGAACGAGCAGTTCTTC. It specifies CAWSVFSGNEQFF.

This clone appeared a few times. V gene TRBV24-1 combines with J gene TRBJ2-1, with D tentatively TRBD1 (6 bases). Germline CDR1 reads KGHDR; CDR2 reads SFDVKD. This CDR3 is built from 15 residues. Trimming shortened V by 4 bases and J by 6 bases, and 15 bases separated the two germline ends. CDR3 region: CATSDPARGGNEQFF. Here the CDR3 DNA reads TGTGCCACCAGTGACCCCGCCAGGGGTGGCAATGAGCAGTTCTTC.